These T cell receptor beta chains were read from a single sample in a study of blood T cell repertoires in COVID-19. The protocol was immunoSEQ multiplex PCR, while the TCRdb copy is restricted to in-frame clones and leaves out a portion. The sample holds 200,000 to 250,000 clones, about 80% seen once. Sequenced sample: peripheral blood. The origin of the receptors is a woman aged 60-75 years with acute or convalescent COVID-19. Each CDR3 is given without its conserved first and last residue.

j_gene | v_gene | len | CDR3aa
TRBJ2-5 | TRBV18 | 11 | ASSDPAGETQY
TRBJ2-1 | TRBV7-2 | 14 | ASSFSRDSPRDEQF
TRBJ2-2 | TRBV27 | 15 | ASSLPTGGAGTGELF
TRBJ1-3 | TRBV15 | 17 | ATSREWDRDFSSGNTIY
TRBJ1-1 | TRBV30 | 12 | AWSVGTSNTEAF
TRBJ2-7 | TRBV21-1 | 11 | ASRQALAYEQY
TRBJ2-7 | TRBV20-1 | 9 | STQGTYEQY
TRBJ2-2 | TRBV7-9 | 13 | ASSSLAANTGELF
TRBJ2-7 | TRBV12-3/TRBV12-4 | 11 | ASSQDRVGEQY
TRBJ2-3 | TRBV4-1 | 15 | ASSQASGGRVTDTQY
TRBJ1-1 | TRBV19 | 12 | ASSIYWGGTEAF
TRBJ1-5 | TRBV19 | 14 | AGSIRGQETNQPQH
TRBJ1-1 | TRBV5-8 | 12 | ASSLPGMNTEAF
TRBJ2-7 | TRBV6-5 | 11 | ASREGGTYEQY
TRBJ1-2 | TRBV7-8 | 12 | ASSYRDRAYGYT
TRBJ2-7 | TRBV5-1 | 13 | ASSAGGASSYEQY
TRBJ2-2 | TRBV7-9 | 11 | ASSYRSAGELF
TRBJ2-1 | TRBV13 | 13 | ASSHRRDRIHEQF
TRBJ1-2 | TRBV11-2 | 13 | ASSLWGQGDYGYT
TRBJ2-1 | TRBV28 | 14 | ASSLFGQLSYNEQF
TRBJ1-1 | TRBV18 | 12 | ASSPGHMNTEAF
TRBJ2-7 | TRBV15 | 14 | ATSRDSRGGHYEQY